The 15 T cell receptor beta chains reported below all come from one sample, sequenced in a study of blood T cell repertoires in COVID-19. Sequenced by immunoSEQ multiplex PCR; TCRdb stores in-frame clones only, minus some. The table has about 70,000 clones, 70% to 85% seen once; the top ten hold 35%. Sequenced material: peripheral blood. The receptor set was obtained from a woman in her seventies with acute or convalescent COVID-19.

This clone is categorized as medium-sized. J is TRBJ1-2 and V is TRBV28; 7 bases map to TRBD1. Germline V lookup: CDR1 MDHEN, CDR2 SYDVKM. The CDR3 is made up of 16 amino acids. V shed 3 bases and J 6 bases; nucleotides not matched to a gene: 13. For the CDR3, the DNA is TGTGCCAGCAGTTTGGGCTCGGTACAGGGGTTGAATGGCTACACCTTC. The encoded protein is CASSLGSVQGLNGYTF.

V is TRBV11-2 and J is TRBJ1-1; D is uncertain. V lost 2 bases and J 1 base, leaving 14 bases between the germline ends. This CDR3 has 16 residues. Germline CDR1 is SGHAT and CDR2 is FQNNGV. The CDR3 spells CASSLFAAPENTEAFF. The CDR3 DNA follows: TGTGCCAGCAGCTTATTTGCGGCACCCGAGAACACTGAAGCTTTCTTT.

This sequence joins TRBV6-2 or TRBV6-3 and TRBJ1-5; D ambiguous. The CDR3 length is 16 residues. The germline gives CDR1 MNHEY, CDR2 SVGEGT. V lost 2 bases to trimming and J lost 1 base, with 12 bases between them. The CDR3 reads CASSYDRLGSNQPQHF. In nucleotides, the CDR3 is TGTGCCAGCAGTTACGACCGACTAGGCAGCAATCAGCCCCAGCATTTT.

The chain links TRBV14 to TRBJ2-1; the D is unclear. Trimming removed 0 bases from V and 1 base from J, with 7 bases in between. Germline lookup yields CDR1 SGHDN and CDR2 FVKESK. The CDR3 length is 15 residues. The CDR3: CASSQDLTSYNEQFF. CDR3 nucleotide sequence: TGTGCCAGCAGCCAAGATTTAACATCCTACAATGAGCAGTTCTTC.

The rearrangement links TRBV10-2 to TRBJ2-7, with D possibly matching TRBD2 (5 bases). Germline lookup yields CDR1 WSHSY and CDR2 SAAADI. The CDR3 sequence is 14 residues long. V lost 5 bases and J lost 0, with 11 bases in between. Written as DNA, the CDR3 is TGCGCCAGCAGTACGAGCGGTAGCTCCTACGAGCAGTACTTC. Its protein product is CASSTSGSSYEQYF.

This clone was seen only once. Here the CDR3 DNA reads TGTGCCAGTAGTCCACAGGTTATCGGTCAGCCCCAGCATTTT. The encoded protein is CASSPQVIGQPQHF. The chain has TRBV19 and TRBJ1-5, with a possible D match to TRBD1 (5 bases). Germline V CDR1 and CDR2: LNHDA, SQIVND (reference sequence). Trimming took 5 bases from V and 6 from J, leaving 14 bases between them. The CDR3 runs to 14 residues. Using reference TRBV19 and TRBJ1-5 for the parts outside the CDR3, the full variable domain is DGGITQSPKYLFRKEGQNVTLSCEQNLNHDAMYWYRQDPGQGLRLIYYSQIVNDFQKGDIAEGYSVSREKKESFPLTVTSAQKNPTAFYLCASSPQVIGQPQHFGDGTRLSIL.

V and J are TRBV5-8 and TRBJ2-7; 7 nucleotides match TRBD2. CDR1 is SGHTS, CDR2 YDEGEE, per germline. V lost 6 bases, J lost 1 base, and 25 bases stayed unmatched. The CDR3 has 20 residues. CDR3 DNA sequence: TGTGCCAGCATCCAGAAGCCATCGGGACTACCAATCCGGGGGTCCTACGAGCAGTACTTC. Amino acids: CASIQKPSGLPIRGSYEQYF.

J is TRBJ2-1 and V is TRBV5-1; 12 bases agree with TRBD2. CDR1 and CDR2 from the germline V gene are SGHRS and YFSETQ. The CDR3 has 16 amino acids. V shed 3 bases and J 7 bases; nucleotides not matched to a gene: 8. CDR3 region: CASSSSGGAVRNEQFF. The CDR3 DNA reads as TGCGCCAGCAGCTCTAGCGGGGGGGCAGTTAGGAATGAGCAGTTCTTC.

The chain employs TRBV5-1 and TRBJ1-1; TRBD1 aligns across 8 bases. Germline CDR1 SGHRS, CDR2 YFSETQ. J gave up 1 base and V 5 bases, and 10 bases lay outside the gene matches. This CDR3 comprises 16 residues. CDR3 amino acids: CASSVGLQGGNTEAFF. CDR3 coding DNA: TGCGCCAGCAGTGTTGGACTACAGGGGGGGAACACTGAAGCTTTCTTT.

The chain employs TRBV11-3 and TRBJ1-3, with TRBD1 matching 12 bases. In germline, CDR1 is SGHNT, CDR2 YENEEA. The CDR3 loop spans 18 amino acids. Trimming at V came to 5 bases and at J to 0 bases, leaving 8 bases not matched to a gene. This CDR3 is CASSERGQGASSGNTIYF. CDR3 DNA: TGTGCCAGCAGCGAACGGGGACAGGGGGCTTCCTCTGGAAACACCATATATTTT.

This clone was observed at least ten times. The chain uses TRBV19 and TRBJ2-2; D is unresolved. Trimming pared 1 base from V and 6 bases from J, leaving 9 bases between. This CDR3 contains 14 residues. Germline lookup yields CDR1 LNHDA and CDR2 SQIVND (reference sequence). The CDR3 bases are TGTGCCAGTAGTATAGGCCGGTTCGCCGGGGAGCTGTTTTTT. As protein: CASSIGRFAGELFF.

This clone occurred once. This sequence joins TRBV6-2 or TRBV6-3 and TRBJ2-5; 11 bases map to TRBD2. The germline CDR1 and CDR2 sequences are MNHEY and SVGEGT. This CDR3 spans 13 amino acids. J was trimmed by 6 bases and V by 5 bases; bases with no gene match: 2. The CDR3, as DNA: TGTGCCAGCAGTACTAGCGGGGGCAAGACCCAGTACTTC. Translating it yields CASSTSGGKTQYF.

The rearrangement links TRBV11-3 to TRBJ2-1, with TRBD2 matching over 11 bases. The germline V gene has CDR1 SGHNT and CDR2 YENEEA. The CDR3 runs to 17 residues. V gave up 4 bases and J gave up 4 bases; unmatched junction bases: 9. The DNA for the CDR3 is TGTGCCAGCAGCTCCCGGGGTAGCGGGGGGGCTTACAATGAGCAGTTCTTC. Its protein is CASSSRGSGGAYNEQFF.

This clone came up a few times. The chain joins TRBV11-3 to TRBJ2-5, with D perhaps matching TRBD1 (5 bases). The CDR3 runs to 15 residues. The V and J ends lost 1 base and 2 bases respectively, with 11 bases between them. Looked up from germline, CDR1 is SGHNT and CDR2 is YENEEA. CDR3 sequence (DNA): TGTGCCAGCAGCTTAGCAGCCGGACAACAAGAGACCCAGTACTTC. Its protein is CASSLAAGQQETQYF.

DNA of the CDR3: TGTGCCAGCAATTCGGGAACGCAATACAATGAGCAGTTCTTC. It codes for CASNSGTQYNEQFF. The J gene is TRBJ2-1, the V gene TRBV28, with D perhaps matching TRBD2 (5 bases). V was pared by 7 bases and J by 4 bases, with 14 bases between. The CDR3 length is 14 residues. CDR1 MDHEN and CDR2 SYDVKM come from the germline V gene.